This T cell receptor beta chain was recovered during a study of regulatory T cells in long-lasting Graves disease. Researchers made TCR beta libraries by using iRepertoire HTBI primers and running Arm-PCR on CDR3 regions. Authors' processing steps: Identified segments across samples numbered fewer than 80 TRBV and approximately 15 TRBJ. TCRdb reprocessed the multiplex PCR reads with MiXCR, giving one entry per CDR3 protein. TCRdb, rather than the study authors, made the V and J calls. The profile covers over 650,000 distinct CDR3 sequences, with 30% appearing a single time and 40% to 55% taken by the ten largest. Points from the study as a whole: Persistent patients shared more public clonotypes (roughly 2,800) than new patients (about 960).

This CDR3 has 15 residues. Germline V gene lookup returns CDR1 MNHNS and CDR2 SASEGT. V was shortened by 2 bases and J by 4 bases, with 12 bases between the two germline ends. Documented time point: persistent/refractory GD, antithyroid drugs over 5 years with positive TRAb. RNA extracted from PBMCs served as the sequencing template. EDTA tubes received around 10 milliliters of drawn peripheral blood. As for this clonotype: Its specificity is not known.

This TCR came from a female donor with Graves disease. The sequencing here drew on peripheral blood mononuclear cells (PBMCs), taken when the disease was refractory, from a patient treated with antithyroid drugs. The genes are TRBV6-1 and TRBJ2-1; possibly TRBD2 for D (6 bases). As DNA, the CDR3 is TGTGCCAGCAGTGAACCGGGACTCCGATACAATGAGCAGTTCTTC. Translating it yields CASSEPGLRYNEQFF.